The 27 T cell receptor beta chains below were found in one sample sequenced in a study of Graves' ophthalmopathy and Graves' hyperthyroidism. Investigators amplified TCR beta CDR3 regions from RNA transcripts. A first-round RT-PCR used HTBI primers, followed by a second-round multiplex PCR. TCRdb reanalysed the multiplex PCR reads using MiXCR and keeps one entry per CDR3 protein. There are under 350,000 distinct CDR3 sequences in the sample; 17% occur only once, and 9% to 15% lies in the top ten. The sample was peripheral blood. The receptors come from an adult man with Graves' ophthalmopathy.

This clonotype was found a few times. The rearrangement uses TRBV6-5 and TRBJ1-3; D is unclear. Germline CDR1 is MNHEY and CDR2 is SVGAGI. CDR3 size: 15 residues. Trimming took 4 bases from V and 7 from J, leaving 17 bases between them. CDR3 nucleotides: TGTGCCAGCAGTTTACCTCAGGACGGCGGGAACACCATATATTTT. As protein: CASSLPQDGGNTIYF.

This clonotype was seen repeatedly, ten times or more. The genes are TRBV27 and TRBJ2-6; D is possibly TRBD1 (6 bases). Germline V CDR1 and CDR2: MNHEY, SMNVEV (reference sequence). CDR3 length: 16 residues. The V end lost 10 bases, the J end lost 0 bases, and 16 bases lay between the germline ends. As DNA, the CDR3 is TGTGCCACCGGATTAGACAGGATCTCTGGGGCCAACGTCCTGACTTTC. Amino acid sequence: CATGLDRISGANVLTF. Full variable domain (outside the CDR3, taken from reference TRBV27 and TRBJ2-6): EAQVTQNPRYLITVTGKKLTVTCSQNMNHEYMSWYRQDPGLGLRQIYYSMNVEVTDKGDVPEGYKVSRKEKRNFPLILESPSPNQTSLYFCATGLDRISGANVLTFGAGSRLTVL.

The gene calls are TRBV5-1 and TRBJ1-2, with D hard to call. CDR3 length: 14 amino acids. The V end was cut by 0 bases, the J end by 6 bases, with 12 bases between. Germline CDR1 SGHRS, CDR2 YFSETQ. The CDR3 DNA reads TGCGCCAGCAGCTTGGATCTCAACCATGATGGCTACACCTTC. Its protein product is CASSLDLNHDGYTF.

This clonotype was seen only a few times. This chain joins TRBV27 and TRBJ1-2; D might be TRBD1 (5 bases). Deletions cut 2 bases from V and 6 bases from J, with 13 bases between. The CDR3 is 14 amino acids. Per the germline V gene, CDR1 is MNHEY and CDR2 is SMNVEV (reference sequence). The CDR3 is CASSLRSSGDGYTF. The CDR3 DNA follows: TGTGCCAGCAGTTTACGCAGTTCGGGGGATGGCTACACCTTC.

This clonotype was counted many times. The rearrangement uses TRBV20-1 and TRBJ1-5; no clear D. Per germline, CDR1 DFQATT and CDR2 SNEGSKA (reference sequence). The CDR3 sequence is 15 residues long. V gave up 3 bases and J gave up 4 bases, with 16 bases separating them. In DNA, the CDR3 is TGCAGTGCTAGCGTGGACGCCCAGAGGAATCAGCCCCAGCATTTT. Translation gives CSASVDAQRNQPQHF.

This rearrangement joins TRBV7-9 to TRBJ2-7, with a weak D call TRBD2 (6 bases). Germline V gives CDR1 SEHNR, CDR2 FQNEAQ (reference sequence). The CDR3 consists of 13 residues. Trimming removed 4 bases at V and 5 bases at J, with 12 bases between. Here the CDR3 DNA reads TGTGCCAGCAGCTCCGCATCGGGGGACGAGCAGTACTTC. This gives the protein CASSSASGDEQYF.

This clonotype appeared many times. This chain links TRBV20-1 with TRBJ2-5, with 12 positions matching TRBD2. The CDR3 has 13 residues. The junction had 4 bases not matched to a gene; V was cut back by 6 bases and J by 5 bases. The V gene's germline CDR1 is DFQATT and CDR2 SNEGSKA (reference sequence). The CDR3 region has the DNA TGCAGTGCCCTAGCGGGGGGGGGTGAGACCCAGTACTTC. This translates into CSALAGGGETQYF.

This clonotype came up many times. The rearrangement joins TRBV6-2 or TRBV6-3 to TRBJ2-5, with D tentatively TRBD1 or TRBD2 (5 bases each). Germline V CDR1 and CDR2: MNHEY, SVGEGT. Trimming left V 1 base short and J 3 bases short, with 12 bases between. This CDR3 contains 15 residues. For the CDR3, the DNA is TGTGCCAGCAGTTACTTCAGGGAGACAGAAGAGACCCAGTACTTC. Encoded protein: CASSYFRETEETQYF.

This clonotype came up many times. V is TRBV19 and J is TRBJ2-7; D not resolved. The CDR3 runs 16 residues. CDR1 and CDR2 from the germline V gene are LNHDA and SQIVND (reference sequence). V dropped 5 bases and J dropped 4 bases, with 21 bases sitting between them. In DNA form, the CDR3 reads TGTGCCAGTAGTCCTACGACATATGTGAAATCTTACGAGCAGTACTTC. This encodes CASSPTTYVKSYEQYF.

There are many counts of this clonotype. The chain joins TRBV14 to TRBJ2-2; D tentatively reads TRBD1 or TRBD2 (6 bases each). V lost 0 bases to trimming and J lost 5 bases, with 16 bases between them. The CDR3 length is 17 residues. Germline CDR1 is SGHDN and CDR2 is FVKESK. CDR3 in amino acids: CASSQEAGGRGTGELFF. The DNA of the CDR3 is TGTGCCAGCAGCCAAGAAGCCGGGGGCCGGGGAACCGGGGAGCTGTTTTTT. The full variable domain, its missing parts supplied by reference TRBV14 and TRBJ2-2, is EAGVTQFPSHSVIEKGQTVTLRCDPISGHDNLYWYRRVMGKEIKFLLHFVKESKQDESGMPNNRFLAERTGGTYSTLKVQPAELEDSGVYFCASSQEAGGRGTGELFFGEGSRLTVL.

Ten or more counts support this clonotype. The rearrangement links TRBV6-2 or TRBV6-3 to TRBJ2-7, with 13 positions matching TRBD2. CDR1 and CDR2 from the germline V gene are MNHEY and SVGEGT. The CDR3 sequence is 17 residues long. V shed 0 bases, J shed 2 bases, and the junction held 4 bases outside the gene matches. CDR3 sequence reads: CASSYSTSGRPTYEQYF. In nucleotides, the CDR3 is TGTGCCAGCAGTTACTCGACTAGCGGGAGGCCAACCTACGAGCAGTACTTC.

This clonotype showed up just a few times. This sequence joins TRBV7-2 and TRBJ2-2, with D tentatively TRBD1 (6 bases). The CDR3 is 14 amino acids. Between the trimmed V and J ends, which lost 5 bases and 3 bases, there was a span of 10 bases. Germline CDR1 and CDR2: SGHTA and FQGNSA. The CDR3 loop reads CASSGWTDTGELFF. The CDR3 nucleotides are TGTGCCAGCAGCGGATGGACAGACACCGGGGAGCTGTTTTTT.

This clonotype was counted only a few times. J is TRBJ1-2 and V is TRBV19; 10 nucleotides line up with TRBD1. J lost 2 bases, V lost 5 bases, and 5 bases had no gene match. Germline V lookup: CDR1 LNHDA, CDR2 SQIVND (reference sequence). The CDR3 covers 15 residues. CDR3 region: CASSDGTGANYGYTF. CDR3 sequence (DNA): TGTGCCAGTAGTGACGGGACAGGGGCGAACTATGGCTACACCTTC.

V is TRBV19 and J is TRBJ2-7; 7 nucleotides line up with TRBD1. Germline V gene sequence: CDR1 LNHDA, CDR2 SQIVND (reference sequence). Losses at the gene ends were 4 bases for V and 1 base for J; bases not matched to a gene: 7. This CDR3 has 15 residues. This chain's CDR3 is CASSRGDSSSYEQYF. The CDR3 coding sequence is TGTGCCAGTAGTAGAGGGGACAGTTCTTCCTACGAGCAGTACTTC. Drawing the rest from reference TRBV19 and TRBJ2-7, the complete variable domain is DGGITQSPKYLFRKEGQNVTLSCEQNLNHDAMYWYRQDPGQGLRLIYYSQIVNDFQKGDIAEGYSVSREKKESFPLTVTSAQKNPTAFYLCASSRGDSSSYEQYFGPGTRLTVT.

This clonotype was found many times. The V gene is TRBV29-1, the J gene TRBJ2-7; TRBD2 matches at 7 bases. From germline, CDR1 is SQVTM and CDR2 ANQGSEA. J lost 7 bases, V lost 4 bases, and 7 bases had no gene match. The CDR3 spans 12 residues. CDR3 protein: CSVGGPGREQYF. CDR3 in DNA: TGCAGCGTTGGCGGGCCCGGGAGGGAGCAGTACTTC.

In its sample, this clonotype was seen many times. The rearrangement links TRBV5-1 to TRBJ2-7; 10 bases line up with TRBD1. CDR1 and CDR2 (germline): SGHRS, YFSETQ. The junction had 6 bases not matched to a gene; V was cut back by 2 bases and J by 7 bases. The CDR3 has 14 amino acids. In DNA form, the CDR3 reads TGCGCCAGCAGCTTCGGACAGGGGGAGGATGAGCAGTACTTC. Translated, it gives CASSFGQGEDEQYF.

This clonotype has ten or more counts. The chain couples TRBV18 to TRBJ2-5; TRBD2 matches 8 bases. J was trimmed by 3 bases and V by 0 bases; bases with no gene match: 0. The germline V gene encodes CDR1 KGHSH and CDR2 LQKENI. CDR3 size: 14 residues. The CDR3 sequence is CASSPPSGEETQYF. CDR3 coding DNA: TGTGCCAGCTCACCACCTAGCGGGGAAGAGACCCAGTACTTC.

This CDR3 reads CASSYHRGESNQPQHF. In nucleotides, the CDR3 is TGTGCCAGCAGTTACCACAGGGGAGAAAGCAATCAGCCCCAGCATTTT. The chain employs TRBV6-8 and TRBJ1-5, with 7 positions matching TRBD1. Germline lookup yields CDR1 MNHGY and CDR2 SAAAGT. Trimming removed 2 bases from V and 1 base from J; junction bases left unmatched: 5. The CDR3 runs 16 residues.

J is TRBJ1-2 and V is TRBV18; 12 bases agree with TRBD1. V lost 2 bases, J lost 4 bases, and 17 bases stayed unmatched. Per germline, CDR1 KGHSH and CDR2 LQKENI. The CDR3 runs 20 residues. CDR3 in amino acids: CASSPSPGTGGDVETYGYTF. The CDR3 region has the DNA TGTGCCAGCTCACCATCCCCCGGGACAGGGGGCGACGTGGAGACCTATGGCTACACCTTC.

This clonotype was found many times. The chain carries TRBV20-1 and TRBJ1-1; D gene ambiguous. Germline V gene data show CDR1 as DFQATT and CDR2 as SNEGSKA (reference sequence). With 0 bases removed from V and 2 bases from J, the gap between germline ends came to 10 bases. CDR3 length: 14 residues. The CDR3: CSARDSRSNTEAFF. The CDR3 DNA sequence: TGCAGTGCTAGAGATAGCAGGTCTAACACTGAAGCTTTCTTT.

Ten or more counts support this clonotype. CDR3 residues: CASSFSGSRIEQYF. The CDR3 region has the DNA TGCGCCAGCAGCTTCTCCGGGTCTCGAATCGAGCAGTACTTC. The chain has TRBV5-1 and TRBJ2-7; D call uncertain. Germline loops: CDR1 SGHRS, CDR2 YFSETQ. Trimming took off 2 bases at V and 6 bases at J, with 15 bases between the two ends. The CDR3 is 14 residues long. Full variable domain (missing parts from reference TRBV5-1 and TRBJ2-7): KAGVTQTPRYLIKTRGQQVTLSCSPISGHRSVSWYQQTPGQGLQFLFEYFSETQRNKGNFPGRFSGRQFSNSRSEMNVSTLELGDSALYLCASSFSGSRIEQYFGPGTRLTVT.

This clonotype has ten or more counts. CDR3 protein: CASSRQRAQETQYF. CDR3 coding DNA: TGTGCCAGCAGTCGACAGCGGGCACAAGAGACCCAGTACTTC. The chain has TRBV12-3 or TRBV12-4 and TRBJ2-5; D is possibly TRBD2 (6 bases). Trimming removed 5 bases at V and 2 bases at J, with 12 bases between. CDR3 length: 14 residues.

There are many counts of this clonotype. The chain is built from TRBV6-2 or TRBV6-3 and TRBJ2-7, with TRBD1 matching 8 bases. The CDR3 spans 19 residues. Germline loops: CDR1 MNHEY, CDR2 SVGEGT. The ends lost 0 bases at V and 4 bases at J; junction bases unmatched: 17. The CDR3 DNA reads TGTGCCAGCAGTTACTCGAAGGTTGTTTGGGGCAGGGGGCTTTACGAGCAGTACTTC. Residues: CASSYSKVVWGRGLYEQYF.

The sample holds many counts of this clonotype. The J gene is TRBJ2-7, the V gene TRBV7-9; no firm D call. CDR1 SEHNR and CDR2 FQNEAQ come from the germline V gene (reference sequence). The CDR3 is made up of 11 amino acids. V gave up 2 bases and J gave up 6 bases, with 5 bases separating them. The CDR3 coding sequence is TGTGCCAGCAGCTTAAAGGGCGAGCAGTACTTC. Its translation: CASSLKGEQYF.

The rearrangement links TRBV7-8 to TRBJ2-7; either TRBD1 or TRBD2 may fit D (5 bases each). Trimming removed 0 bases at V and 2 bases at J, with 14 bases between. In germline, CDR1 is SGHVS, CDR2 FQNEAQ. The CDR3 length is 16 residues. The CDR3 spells CASSLATILGAYEQYF. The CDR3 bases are TGTGCCAGCAGCTTAGCGACGATTTTGGGGGCCTACGAGCAGTACTTC.

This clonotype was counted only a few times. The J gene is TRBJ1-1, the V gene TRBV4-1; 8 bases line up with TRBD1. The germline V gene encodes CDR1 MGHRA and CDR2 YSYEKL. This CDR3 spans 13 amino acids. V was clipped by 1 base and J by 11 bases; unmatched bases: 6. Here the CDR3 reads CASSQVRGPGAFF. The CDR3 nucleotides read TGCGCCAGCAGCCAAGTCAGGGGGCCAGGCGCTTTCTTT.

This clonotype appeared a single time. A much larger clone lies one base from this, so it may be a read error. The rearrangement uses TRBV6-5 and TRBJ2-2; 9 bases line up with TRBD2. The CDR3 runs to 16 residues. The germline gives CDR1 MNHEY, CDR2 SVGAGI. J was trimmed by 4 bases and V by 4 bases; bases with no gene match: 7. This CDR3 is CASSFRLAVITGELFF. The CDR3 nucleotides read TGTGCCAGCAGTTTCCGACTAGCGGTGATCACCGGGGAGCTGTTTTTT.